This TCR beta chain was observed in a study of shared clonotypes between healthy human individuals. The study, taken as a whole, reports: Only blood underwent sampling, and tissue repertoires likely differ. A small donor pool kept down the genetic and exposure-history diversity that was represented.

To note about this clone: Its antigen is unidentified.

At the deep level, the assay was run. In the source study's methods: ImmunoSEQ yielded junction-only sequences lacking quality scores, so filtering differed. TCRdb's copy holds only in-frame clones and misses some; the assay was immunoSEQ multiplex PCR. From that table come the V and J calls and clone size; the DNA was used to work out D and trimming. The sample records roughly 490,000 clones, around 80% being singletons. Germline V gene lookup returns CDR1 ENHRY and CDR2 SYGVKD. The J segment lost 1 base and the V segment lost 3 bases, leaving 10 bases of the junction unmatched. The CDR3 is 19 residues long.

Material: PBMCs. The TCR originated in a middle-aged woman in good health. Some clones in this sample may be carry-over from other donors' samples. The chain employs TRBV10-3 and TRBJ2-3; 13 bases fit TRBD2. CDR3: CAISEGGLAGAGGTDTQYF. CDR3 nucleotides: TGTGCCATCAGTGAAGGTGGACTAGCGGGAGCTGGGGGCACAGATACGCAGTATTTT.